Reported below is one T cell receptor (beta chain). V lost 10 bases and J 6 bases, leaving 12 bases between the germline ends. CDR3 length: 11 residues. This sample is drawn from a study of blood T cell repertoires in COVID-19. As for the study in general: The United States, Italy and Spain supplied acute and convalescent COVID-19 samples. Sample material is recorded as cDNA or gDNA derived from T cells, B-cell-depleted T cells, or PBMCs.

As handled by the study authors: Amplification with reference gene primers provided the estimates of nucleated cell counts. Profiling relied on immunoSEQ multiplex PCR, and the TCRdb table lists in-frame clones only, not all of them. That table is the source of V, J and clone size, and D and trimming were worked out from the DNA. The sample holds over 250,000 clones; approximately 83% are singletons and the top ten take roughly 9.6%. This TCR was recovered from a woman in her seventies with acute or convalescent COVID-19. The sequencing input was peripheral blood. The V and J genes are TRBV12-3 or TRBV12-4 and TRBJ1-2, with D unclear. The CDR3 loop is CATIGGHGYTF. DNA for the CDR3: TGTGCCACCATCGGAGGTCATGGCTACACCTTC.